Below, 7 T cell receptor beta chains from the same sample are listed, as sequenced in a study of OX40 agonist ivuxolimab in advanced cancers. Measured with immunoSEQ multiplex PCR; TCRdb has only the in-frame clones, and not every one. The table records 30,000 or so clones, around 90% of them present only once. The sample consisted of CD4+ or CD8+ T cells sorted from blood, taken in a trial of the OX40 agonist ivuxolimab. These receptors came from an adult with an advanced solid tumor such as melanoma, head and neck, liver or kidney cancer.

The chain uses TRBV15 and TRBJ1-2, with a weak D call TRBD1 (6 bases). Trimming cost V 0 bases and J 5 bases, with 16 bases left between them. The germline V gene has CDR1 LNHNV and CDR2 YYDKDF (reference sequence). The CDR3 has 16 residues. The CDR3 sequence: CATSRDLLGGGYGYTF. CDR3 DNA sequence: TGTGCCACCAGCAGAGATCTGCTAGGGGGGGGGTATGGCTACACCTTC.

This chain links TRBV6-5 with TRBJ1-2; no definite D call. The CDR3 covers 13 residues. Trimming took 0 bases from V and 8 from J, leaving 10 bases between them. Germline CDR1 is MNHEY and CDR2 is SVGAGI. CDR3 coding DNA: TGTGCCAGCAGTTACTCGAACGATGGAGGCTACACCTTC. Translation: CASSYSNDGGYTF.

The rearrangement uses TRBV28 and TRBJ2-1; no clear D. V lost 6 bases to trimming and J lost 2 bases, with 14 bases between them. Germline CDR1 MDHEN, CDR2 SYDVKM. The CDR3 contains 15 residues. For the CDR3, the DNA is TGTGCCAGCAGGGACCCCGGCGGCACCTACAATGAGCAGTTCTTC. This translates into CASRDPGGTYNEQFF.

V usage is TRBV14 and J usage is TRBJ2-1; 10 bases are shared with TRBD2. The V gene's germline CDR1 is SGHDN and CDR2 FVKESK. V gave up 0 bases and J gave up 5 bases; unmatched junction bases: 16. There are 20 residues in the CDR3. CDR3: CASSQDPPSGSYYWDNEQFF. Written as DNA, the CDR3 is TGTGCCAGCAGCCAAGATCCCCCTAGCGGGAGTTATTATTGGGACAATGAGCAGTTCTTC.

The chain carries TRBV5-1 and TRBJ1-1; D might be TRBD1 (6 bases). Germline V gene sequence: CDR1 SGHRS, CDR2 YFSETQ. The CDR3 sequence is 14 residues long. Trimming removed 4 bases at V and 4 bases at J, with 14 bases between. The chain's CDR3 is CASSQTGRGTEAFF. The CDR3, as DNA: TGCGCCAGCAGCCAGACAGGAAGGGGCACTGAAGCTTTCTTT.

The CDR3 spells CASSPRGNNQPQHF. DNA for the CDR3: TGTGCCAGCAGCCCACGCGGGAACAATCAGCCCCAGCATTTT. The chain couples TRBV7-9 to TRBJ1-5, with D unresolved. In germline, CDR1 is SEHNR, CDR2 FQNEAQ (reference sequence). The germline V and J ends were trimmed by 5 bases and 3 bases, with 11 bases remaining between them. This CDR3 is 14 amino acids long.

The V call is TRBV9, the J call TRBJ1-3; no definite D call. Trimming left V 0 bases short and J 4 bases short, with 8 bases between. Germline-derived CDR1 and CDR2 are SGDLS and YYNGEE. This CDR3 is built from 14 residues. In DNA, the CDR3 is TGTGCCAGCAGCGTAGTTGCGGCGGGAAACACCATATATTTT. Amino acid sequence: CASSVVAAGNTIYF.